This T cell receptor beta chain was obtained from a study of blood T cell repertoires in COVID-19. Across the whole study: PBMCs, B-cell-depleted T cells, or T cells were the source of the cDNA or gDNA that made up the material.

After removal of 5 bases from V and 6 bases from J, the junction contained 4 bases not matched to a gene. Germline CDR1 is LNHDA and CDR2 is SQIVND (reference sequence). The CDR3 is made up of 13 amino acids. In the authors' workflow: Scientists estimated how many nucleated cells there were by amplifying reference gene primers. Clones were sequenced by immunoSEQ multiplex PCR, and TCRdb holds only the in-frame ones, with some missing. The D gene and trimming were derived from the DNA, and the V and J assignments and clone size from that table. The sample contains 200,000 to 250,000 clones, around 83% of which appear only once. Those enrolled in Seattle joined during active infection and were followed longitudinally afterward.

Sequencing was carried out using peripheral blood. This clonotype originated in a woman of 80 years or more with COVID-19, enrolled during active disease. This chain connects TRBV19 to TRBJ1-1; TRBD1 matches 9 bases. Written as DNA, the CDR3 is TGTGCCAGTAGTCCACAGGGGGCCGCTGAAGCTTTCTTT. Translating gives CASSPQGAAEAFF.